The clone carrying this T cell receptor beta chain showed up just once. This specimen comes from a study of blood T cell repertoires in COVID-19. Generated by immunoSEQ multiplex PCR, the TCRdb table keeps only in-frame clones and is missing some. The sample has about 190,000 clones; around 83% are singletons. V was trimmed by 7 bases and J by 0 bases, leaving 15 bases between them. The germline gives CDR1 MNHEY, CDR2 SVGAGI. This CDR3 is 15 amino acids long. The source is a woman between 40 and 50 years old in a cohort exposed to, infected with or recovered from COVID-19 (not recorded which). Sequencing input: PBMCs or T cells enriched from blood (not recorded which). The chain couples TRBV6-5 to TRBJ1-2; D remains ambiguous. The CDR3 DNA reads as TGTGCCAGCAACTTCTACGCGGAAGCTAACTATGGCTACACCTTC. Protein sequence: CASNFYAEANYGYTF.